What follows describes a single T cell receptor (beta chain). This entry is derived from a study of blood T cell repertoires in COVID-19. Study-level information: Spain, Italy and the United States supplied samples that represented acute and convalescent COVID-19. Nucleic acid was either cDNA or gDNA, and it came from T cells, B-cell-depleted T cells, or PBMCs.

Under the authors' procedure: Amplification with reference gene primers provided the estimates of nucleated cell counts. TCRdb's table, derived via immunoSEQ multiplex PCR, lists solely in-frame clones and lacks some. The DNA was the basis for D and trimming; V, J and clone size are from that table. In the table there are 200,000 to 250,000 clones, around 90% of which are singletons. The CDR3 covers 13 residues. Germline-derived CDR1 and CDR2 are SGHRS and YFSETQ. Trimming shortened V by 4 bases and J by 6 bases, and 13 bases separated the two germline ends. The TCR originated in a man between 18 and 29 years old with active or convalescent COVID-19. This sequence joins TRBV5-1 and TRBJ1-1, with D uncertain. Material for sequencing was peripheral blood. DNA of the CDR3: TGCGCCAGCAGCCCATACACCGGAGCTGAAGCTTTCTTT. Protein product: CASSPYTGAEAFF.